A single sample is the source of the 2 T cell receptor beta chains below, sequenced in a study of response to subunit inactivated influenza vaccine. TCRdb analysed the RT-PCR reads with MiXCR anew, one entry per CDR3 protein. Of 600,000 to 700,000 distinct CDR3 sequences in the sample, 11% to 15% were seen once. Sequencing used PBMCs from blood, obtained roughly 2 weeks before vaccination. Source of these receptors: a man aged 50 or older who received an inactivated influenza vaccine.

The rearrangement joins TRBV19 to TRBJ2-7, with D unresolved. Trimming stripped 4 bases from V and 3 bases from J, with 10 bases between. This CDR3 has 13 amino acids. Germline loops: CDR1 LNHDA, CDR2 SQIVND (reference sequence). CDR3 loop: CASSRDSFYEQYF. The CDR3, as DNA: TGTGCCAGTAGTAGGGATTCCTTCTACGAGCAGTACTTC.

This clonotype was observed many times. CDR3 coding DNA: TGCGCCAGCAGCCAACTGACAGGGGGTGCAGATACGCAGTATTTT. It translates to CASSQLTGGADTQYF. V usage is TRBV4-1 and J usage is TRBJ2-3, with 9 bases lining up with TRBD1. The V segment lost 2 bases and the J segment 4 bases; nucleotides outside the gene matches: 4. Germline CDR1 and CDR2: MGHRA and YSYEKL. The CDR3 is 15 residues long.